The text below deals with one TCR beta chain. The antigen is not known. Germline assignment: CDR1 PRHDT and CDR2 FYEKMQ (reference sequence). The CDR3 runs 15 residues. V was pared by 4 bases and J by 3 bases, with 4 bases of the junction left unmatched. Some clones are missing from TCRdb's copy, which holds only in-frame ones; the method was immunoSEQ multiplex PCR. The sample includes about 140,000 clones, around 92% of them seen just once. This sample is part of a study of T cell responses to AZD1222 COVID-19 vaccine. Study overall: Whether given at about 4 or about 12 weeks, second doses were pooled.

The study's findings and limits: Repertoires were collected only later (after the peak T cell response had occurred). Distributed over spike, vaccine-associated CD4 TCRs predominated at 160-218 and 743-854.

The sample in question was peripheral blood, obtained on day 0 of AZD1222 vaccination. The sequence was obtained from an adult in good health. V and J are TRBV13 and TRBJ1-1; 11 nucleotides agree with TRBD1. CDR3 sequence reads: CASSSRDRGDTEAFF. The CDR3 DNA is TGTGCCAGCAGCTCCCGGGACAGGGGGGACACTGAAGCTTTCTTT.